A selection of T cell receptor beta chains follows, all from one sample in a study of identical twins. TCRdb fed the 5' RACE reads into MiXCR, producing one record per CDR3 protein. The sample contains 1.5 million to 2 million distinct CDR3 sequences, less than 35% of which appear only once. Sequences were obtained from cord blood. These receptors were taken from a newborn girl in good health. Both conserved end residues are part of each CDR3. D genes are given only for firm matches.

TRBV12-3/TRBV12-4	TRBD2	TRBJ2-7	CASSPWALAGRTYEQYF
TRBV29-1	-	TRBJ1-5	CSVGLGGGNQPQHF
TRBV2	-	TRBJ2-5	CASSVRMETQYF
TRBV20-1	-	TRBJ2-1	CSATGEVSLPNEQFF
TRBV28	-	TRBJ2-1	CASSLWGAGANEQFF
TRBV4-2	TRBD2	TRBJ2-3	CASSQIGRTSGYTDTQYF
TRBV5-1	TRBD1	-	CASSFRQGEYNEQYF
TRBV20-1	TRBD2	-	CSARVSGSHREQYF
TRBV2	-	TRBJ1-4	CASRPARVVGEKLFF
TRBV28	TRBD2	TRBJ2-3	CASSLTLGTSGGIGDTQYF
TRBV21-1	-	TRBJ2-1	CASSKAPSGRYNEQFF
TRBV25-1	TRBD2	TRBJ2-7	CASSGTSGRVYEQYF
TRBV5-1	-	TRBJ1-2	CASSFEGELYGYTF
TRBV6-5	-	TRBJ2-5	CASSYSVRIQETQYF
TRBV6-5	-	TRBJ2-3	CASSTVSQSPTHTQYF
TRBV20-1	TRBD1	-	CSVTGQGWYEQYF
TRBV20-1	-	TRBJ1-4	CSARAVFNEKLFF
TRBV2	-	TRBJ1-5	CASSGLNLRESNQPQHF
TRBV5-1	TRBD2	TRBJ2-1	CASSLGGLAGPSYNEQFF
TRBV6-1	-	TRBJ2-1	CASSVGPEQETQFF
TRBV9	TRBD2	-	CASSVGTTFIEQYF
TRBV30	-	TRBJ2-5	CAWKGFQETQYF
TRBV27	-	TRBJ1-1	CASSLSSSMNTEAFF